This T cell receptor (beta chain) came from a study of shared clonotypes between healthy human individuals. In the study overall: The donors, a couple of women and a few men, were aged 18 to 49.

CD4+ cell separation produced CD45RA+ naive and CD45RA-negative memory subsets. Remarks on this clone: Its target is not known.

Notes on the study in general: Relative to their counterparts shared across all four donors, non-shared clonotypes exhibited diminished generation probabilities.

At the deep level, the assay was run. Libraries were prepared by immunoSEQ multiplex PCR; TCRdb keeps only in-frame clonotypes and omits some of them. This sample has roughly 640,000 clones, with roughly 97% found just once. Germline CDR1 is MDHEN and CDR2 is SYDVKM. The CDR3 consists of 15 residues. Trimming removed 2 bases at V and 3 bases at J, with 13 bases between. The clonotype originates from a woman aged 30 to 39 in good health. The gene calls are TRBV28 and TRBJ1-2; perhaps TRBD1 as D (5 bases). The source material was naive CD4+ T cells sorted from blood. The subset: CD45RA+ positively selected. CDR3 amino acids: CASSLQWDGYYGYTF. DNA of the CDR3: TGTGCCAGCAGTTTACAATGGGACGGATACTATGGCTACACCTTC.